The present TCR beta chain was sequenced within a study of blood T cells in healthy people across ages. Donors were healthy Caucasian individuals from Russia aged about 6 to 100. Germline assignment: CDR1 DFQATT and CDR2 SNEGSKA (reference sequence). CDR3 size: 14 residues. A second PCR of 7 to 11 cycles used a sample-barcoded 5' primer and a J-beta primer mix. Every cDNA molecule carried a tag from a template-switch adaptor bearing 12 random nucleotides. TCRdb reanalysed the 5' RACE reads using MiXCR and keeps one entry per CDR3 protein. The sample consists of around 800,000 distinct CDR3 sequences, 55% to 65% of them appearing once. General study findings and limits: Estimates of total diversity, which came from one million sequenced T cells, were considered to be underestimates. PBMCs were not sorted, which prevented a conclusive comparison of naive versus antigen-experienced cells.

In regard to this clonotype: Its target is not known.

The TCR was taken from a man aged 25-45 years in good health. The sample consisted of blood. This chain joins TRBV20-1 and TRBJ2-5; perhaps TRBD2 as D (7 bases). The tail of the sequence fits TRBJ2-7 better, so the J call may be wrong. CDR3 nucleotides: TGCAGTGCCCACAGAGGGGGGGGCGGATACGAGCAGTACTTC. This sequence encodes CSAHRGGGGYEQYF.